The 2 T cell receptor beta chains reported below all come from one sample, sequenced in a study of PD-1 blockade in mismatch repair-deficient tumors. This table comes from immunoSEQ multiplex PCR, and its TCRdb copy is limited to in-frame clones, with some not included. The sample records about 10,000 clones, more than 75% being singletons. Regarding time point: 10-day in vitro stimulation with candidate neoantigen peptide 2. The antigens of these receptors remain unknown. Sequenced material: cells cultured in vitro, taken from a patient treated with pembrolizumab. The receptors were sampled from an adult with mismatch repair-deficient cancer.

The chain joins TRBV19 to TRBJ2-1; 9 positions agree with TRBD2. This CDR3 is built from 14 residues. Germline V lookup: CDR1 LNHDA, CDR2 SQIVND (reference sequence). V gave up 5 bases and J gave up 7 bases; unmatched junction bases: 6. The CDR3 coding sequence is TGTGCCAGTAGTGGGGTAGCGGGAGTAAATGAGCAGTTCTTC. This translates into CASSGVAGVNEQFF.

This chain links TRBV7-9 with TRBJ2-2; D is tentatively TRBD1 or TRBD2 (6 bases each). Germline values: CDR1 SEHNR, CDR2 FQNEAQ (reference sequence). The CDR3 is made up of 15 amino acids. V was pared by 5 bases and J by 0 bases, with 10 bases between. CDR3 protein: CASSPGEANTGELFF. CDR3 coding DNA: TGTGCCAGCAGCCCAGGGGAGGCGAACACCGGGGAGCTGTTTTTT.